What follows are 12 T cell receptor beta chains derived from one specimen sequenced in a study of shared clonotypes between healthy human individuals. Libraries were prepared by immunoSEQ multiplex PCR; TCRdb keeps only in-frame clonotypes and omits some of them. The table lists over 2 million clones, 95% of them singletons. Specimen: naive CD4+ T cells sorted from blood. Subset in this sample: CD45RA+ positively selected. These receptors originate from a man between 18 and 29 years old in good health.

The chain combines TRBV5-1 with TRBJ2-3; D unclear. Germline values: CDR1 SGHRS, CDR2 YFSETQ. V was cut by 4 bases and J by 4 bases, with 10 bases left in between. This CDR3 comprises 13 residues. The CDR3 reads CASSPNTPDTQYF. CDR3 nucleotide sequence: TGCGCCAGCAGCCCGAACACCCCAGATACGCAGTATTTT.

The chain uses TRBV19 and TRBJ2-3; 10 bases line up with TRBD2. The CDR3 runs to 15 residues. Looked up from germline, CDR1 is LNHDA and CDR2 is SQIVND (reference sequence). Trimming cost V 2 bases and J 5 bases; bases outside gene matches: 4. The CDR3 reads CASSILSGGGDTQYF. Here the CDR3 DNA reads TGTGCCAGTAGTATACTGAGCGGGGGGGGAGATACGCAGTATTTT.

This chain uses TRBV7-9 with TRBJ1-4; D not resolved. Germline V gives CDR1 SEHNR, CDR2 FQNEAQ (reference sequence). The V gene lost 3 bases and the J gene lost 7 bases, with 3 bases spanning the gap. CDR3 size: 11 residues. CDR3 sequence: CASSFAEKLFF. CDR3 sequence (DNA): TGTGCCAGCAGCTTCGCTGAAAAACTGTTTTTT. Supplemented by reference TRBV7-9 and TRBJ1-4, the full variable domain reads DTGVSQNPRHKITKRGQNVTFRCDPISEHNRLYWYRQTLGQGPEFLTYFQNEAQLEKSRLLSDRFSAERPKGSFSTLEIQRTEQGDSAMYLCASSFAEKLFFGSGTQLSVL.

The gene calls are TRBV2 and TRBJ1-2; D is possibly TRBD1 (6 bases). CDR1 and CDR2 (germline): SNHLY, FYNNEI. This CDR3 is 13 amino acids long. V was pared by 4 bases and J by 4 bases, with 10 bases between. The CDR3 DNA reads TGTGCCAGCAGTGGCAGGGGTCCCTATGGCTACACCTTC. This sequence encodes CASSGRGPYGYTF.

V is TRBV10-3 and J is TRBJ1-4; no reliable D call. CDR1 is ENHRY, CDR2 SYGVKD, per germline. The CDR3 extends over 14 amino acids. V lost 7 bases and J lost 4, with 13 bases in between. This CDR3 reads CAIKSGLGNEKLFF. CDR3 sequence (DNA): TGTGCCATCAAATCCGGACTCGGTAATGAAAAACTGTTTTTT.

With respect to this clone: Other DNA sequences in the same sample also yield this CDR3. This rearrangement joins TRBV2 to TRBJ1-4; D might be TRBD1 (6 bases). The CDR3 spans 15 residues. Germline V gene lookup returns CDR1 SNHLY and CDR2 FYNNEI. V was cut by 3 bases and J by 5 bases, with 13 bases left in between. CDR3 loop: CASSEAGGPNEKLFF. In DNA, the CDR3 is TGTGCCAGCAGTGAGGCGGGGGGGCCGAATGAAAAACTGTTTTTT.

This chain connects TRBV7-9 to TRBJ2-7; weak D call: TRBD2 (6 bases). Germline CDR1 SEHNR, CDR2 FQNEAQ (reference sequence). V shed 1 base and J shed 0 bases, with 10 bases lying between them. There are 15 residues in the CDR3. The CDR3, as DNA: TGTGCCAGCAGCTTAGGAGGGACTGGCTCCTACGAGCAGTACTTC. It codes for CASSLGGTGSYEQYF.

CDR3 protein: CASSLDWNTEAFF. The CDR3 DNA sequence: TGTGCCAGCAGCCTGGATTGGAACACTGAAGCTTTCTTT. The chain joins TRBV6-5 to TRBJ1-1; no definite D call. Trimming removed 6 bases at V and 1 base at J, with 9 bases between. This CDR3 has 13 amino acids. The germline V gene encodes CDR1 MNHEY and CDR2 SVGAGI.

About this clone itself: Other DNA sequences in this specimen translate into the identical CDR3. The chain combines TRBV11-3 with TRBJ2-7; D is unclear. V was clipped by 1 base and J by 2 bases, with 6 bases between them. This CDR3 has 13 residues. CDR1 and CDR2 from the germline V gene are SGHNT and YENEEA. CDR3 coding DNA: TGTGCCAGCAGCTTAGGTGAACCCTACGAGCAGTACTTC. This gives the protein CASSLGEPYEQYF.

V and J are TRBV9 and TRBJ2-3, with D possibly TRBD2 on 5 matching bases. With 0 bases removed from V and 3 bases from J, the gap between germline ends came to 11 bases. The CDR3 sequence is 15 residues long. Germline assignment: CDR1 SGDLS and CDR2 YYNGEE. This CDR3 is CASSVVVGGTDTQYF. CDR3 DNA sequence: TGTGCCAGCAGCGTAGTGGTGGGCGGGACAGATACGCAGTATTTT.

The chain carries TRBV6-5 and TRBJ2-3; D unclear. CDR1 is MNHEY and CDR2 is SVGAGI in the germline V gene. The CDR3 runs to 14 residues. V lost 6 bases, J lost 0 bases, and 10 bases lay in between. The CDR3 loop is CASRRQASTDTQYF. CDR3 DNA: TGTGCCAGCAGGAGGCAGGCTAGCACAGATACGCAGTATTTT.

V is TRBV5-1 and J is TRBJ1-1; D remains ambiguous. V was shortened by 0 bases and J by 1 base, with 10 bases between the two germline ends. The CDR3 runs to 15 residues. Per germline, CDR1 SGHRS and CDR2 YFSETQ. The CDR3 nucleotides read TGCGCCAGCAGCTTGGAAGCCACTTCGAACACTGAAGCTTTCTTT. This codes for CASSLEATSNTEAFF.